The sequence of this T cell receptor (beta chain) was determined in a study of identifying expanded T cells in peripheral blood. Sequencing was performed with immunoSEQ multiplex PCR; in TCRdb, only in-frame clones are kept and a portion is missing. The repertoire holds around 130,000 clones, with around nine tenths as singletons. No infections or other immune events were documented during collection. The ends were cut back, 3 bases at V and 0 bases at J, with 10 bases in the middle. Germline lookup yields CDR1 ENHRY and CDR2 SYGVKD. The CDR3 runs 15 residues. General study points: Clone count variance between roughly two-week samples rose with total template count.

Turning to this clone: The antigen is undetermined.

The chain links TRBV10-3 to TRBJ2-3; tentatively, D is TRBD1 (5 bases). The TCR sequence derives from a person aged 18 to 70 in good health. Sequencing was performed on blood. CDR3 bases: TGTGCCATCAGTGAAGGGGCAAGGAGCACAGATACGCAGTATTTT. As protein: CAISEGARSTDTQYF.